These 20 T cell receptor beta chains were sequenced from one sample in a study of T cells in Graves' hyperthyroidism and ophthalmopathy. TCR beta CDR3 region amplification was performed from RNA transcripts. First-round RT-PCR of the TCR CDR3 relied on the HTBI primer set. One entry per CDR3 protein results from TCRdb running MiXCR on the multiplex PCR reads. The sample lists about 620,000 distinct CDR3 sequences; 15% to 20% were seen once. Sequenced input: blood. The source of these receptors is a woman in her 30s with Graves' hyperthyroidism.

This clonotype was observed a few times. CDR3 sequence (DNA): TGTGCCAGCAGCTCCGCGATCGGGGAGCTGTTTTTT. As protein: CASSSAIGELFF. The V gene is TRBV7-2, the J gene TRBJ2-2, with D hard to call. Germline loops: CDR1 SGHTA, CDR2 FQGNSA. The CDR3 sequence is 12 residues long. With 4 bases removed from V and 7 bases from J, the gap between germline ends came to 7 bases.

This clonotype was recorded many times. J is TRBJ1-1 and V is TRBV27; D remains unclear. The V gene's germline CDR1 is MNHEY and CDR2 SMNVEV (reference sequence). Between the trimmed V and J ends, which lost 5 bases and 9 bases, there was a span of 13 bases. The CDR3 is 12 amino acids. The DNA for the CDR3 is TGTGCCAGCAGTCCTGGGCCTCGGCAAGCTTTCTTT. Protein product: CASSPGPRQAFF.

This clonotype was recorded many times. V gene TRBV28 combines with J gene TRBJ2-3, with 10 bases fitting TRBD2. CDR3 length: 16 amino acids. The V gene end was trimmed by 3 bases and the J gene end by 2 bases; junction bases not matched to a gene: 5. Germline CDR1 reads MDHEN; CDR2 reads SYDVKM. As DNA, the CDR3 is TGTGCCAGCAGTTTCGGGAGCGGGAGGGACACAGATACGCAGTATTTT. It specifies CASSFGSGRDTDTQYF. Variable domain in full (rest from reference TRBV28 and TRBJ2-3): DVKVTQSSRYLVKRTGEKVFLECVQDMDHENMFWYRQDPGLGLRLIYFSYDVKMKEKGDIPEGYSVSREKKERFSLILESASTNQTSMYLCASSFGSGRDTDTQYFGPGTRLTVL.

This sequence joins TRBV7-8 and TRBJ2-2; no reliable D call. Trimming shortened V by 3 bases and J by 3 bases, and 14 bases separated the two germline ends. Germline assignment: CDR1 SGHVS and CDR2 FQNEAQ. CDR3 length equals 16 residues. The CDR3 is CASSFYYETDTGELFF. The DNA for the CDR3 is TGTGCCAGCAGCTTCTATTATGAGACGGACACCGGGGAGCTGTTTTTT. Supplemented by reference TRBV7-8 and TRBJ2-2, the full variable domain reads GAGVSQSPRYKVAKRGQDVALRCDPISGHVSLFWYQQALGQGPEFLTYFQNEAQLDKSGLPSDRFFAERPEGSVSTLKIQRTQQEDSAVYLCASSFYYETDTGELFFGEGSRLTVL.

This chain connects TRBV29-1 to TRBJ1-1; TRBD1 might be the D (6 bases). V dropped 1 base and J dropped 0 bases, with 6 bases sitting between them. CDR3 size: 13 residues. Germline CDR1 reads SQVTM; CDR2 reads ANQGSEA. The CDR3, as DNA: TGCAGCGTTGAAGGACAGGTGAACACTGAAGCTTTCTTT. Translated, it gives CSVEGQVNTEAFF. Looking up the rest from reference TRBV29-1 and TRBJ1-1 gives the full variable domain: SAVISQKPSRDICQRGTSLTIQCQVDSQVTMMFWYRQQPGQSLTLIATANQGSEATYESGFVIDKFPISRPNLTFSTLTVSNMSPEDSSIYLCSVEGQVNTEAFFGQGTRLTVV.

The table lists this clonotype with many counts. The chain is built from TRBV18 and TRBJ2-5, with 9 nucleotides matching TRBD1. Germline trimming cut 3 bases from V and 5 bases from J; bases unmatched to any gene: 4. CDR3 length equals 14 residues. Germline CDR1 KGHSH, CDR2 LQKENI. This CDR3 is CASSPGQGRETQYF. The CDR3 DNA reads as TGTGCCAGCTCACCGGGACAGGGCCGGGAGACCCAGTACTTC.

This clonotype has just one count. The chain uses TRBV7-9 and TRBJ2-2, with D tentatively TRBD1 or TRBD2 (5 bases each). This CDR3 spans 16 amino acids. V was pared by 5 bases and J by 2 bases, with 15 bases between. Germline V gene sequence: CDR1 SEHNR, CDR2 FQNEAQ (reference sequence). CDR3 nucleotide sequence: TGTGCCAGCAGCCCAAAGGGACGGTCTAACACCGGGGAGCTGTTTTTT. The encoded protein is CASSPKGRSNTGELFF.

This clonotype was observed many times. The chain combines TRBV7-2 with TRBJ2-7, with no clear D. Deletions cut 2 bases from V and 3 bases from J, with 8 bases between. CDR3 length: 13 residues. The germline gives CDR1 SGHTA, CDR2 FQGNSA. The CDR3 region is CASSLQADYEQYF. The CDR3 nucleotides read TGTGCCAGCAGCTTACAGGCTGACTACGAGCAGTACTTC.

This clonotype appeared many times. The chain uses TRBV6-1 and TRBJ2-1; 9 bases are a match to TRBD1. The CDR3 totals 17 residues. The V gene end was trimmed by 6 bases and the J gene end by 3 bases; junction bases not matched to a gene: 12. CDR1 MNHNS and CDR2 SASEGT come from the germline V gene. The CDR3 loop reads CASRWGQGGSGYNEQFF. The DNA of the CDR3 is TGTGCCAGCAGGTGGGGACAGGGTGGGTCGGGCTACAATGAGCAGTTCTTC.

This clonotype was seen repeatedly, ten times or more. V is TRBV12-3 or TRBV12-4 and J is TRBJ2-5, with a weak D call TRBD1 (6 bases). The CDR3 contains 15 residues. The V end was cut by 7 bases, the J end by 0 bases, with 15 bases between. The CDR3 loop is CASTRGWLYQETQYF. The DNA for the CDR3 is TGTGCCAGCACTAGGGGGTGGCTGTACCAAGAGACCCAGTACTTC.

This clonotype was observed many times. The V and J genes are TRBV5-1 and TRBJ2-7, with TRBD2 matching over 8 bases. This CDR3 spans 18 amino acids. The J segment lost 2 bases and the V segment lost 1 base, leaving 14 bases of the junction unmatched. Germline values: CDR1 SGHRS, CDR2 YFSETQ. The CDR3 bases are TGCGCCAGCAGCTTGAGAGGGTCGAGCGGGAGTGGTACCTACGAGCAGTACTTC. It encodes CASSLRGSSGSGTYEQYF.

In this sample, this clonotype turned up a few times. The rearrangement links TRBV13 to TRBJ2-1, with D hard to call. Germline V gene sequence: CDR1 PRHDT, CDR2 FYEKMQ (reference sequence). CDR3 length: 13 residues. With 4 bases removed from V and 6 bases from J, the gap between germline ends came to 10 bases. CDR3 in amino acids: CASSSGSPNEQFF. The CDR3, as DNA: TGTGCCAGCAGCTCGGGTTCGCCCAATGAGCAGTTCTTC.

This clonotype has a count of ten or more. J is TRBJ2-1 and V is TRBV2, with 11 nucleotides matching TRBD2. The V gene end was trimmed by 7 bases and the J gene end by 2 bases; junction bases not matched to a gene: 4. CDR3 length: 15 amino acids. Germline V gene sequence: CDR1 SNHLY, CDR2 FYNNEI. CDR3 sequence reads: CASTTSGSTYNEQFF. DNA of the CDR3: TGTGCCAGCACAACTAGCGGGAGTACCTACAATGAGCAGTTCTTC.

This clonotype was observed a few times. V gene TRBV28 combines with J gene TRBJ2-5; D not resolved. CDR3 length equals 16 residues. Germline loops: CDR1 MDHEN, CDR2 SYDVKM. Trimming left V 5 bases short and J 4 bases short, with 20 bases between. The chain's CDR3 is CASSPNPGPPGETQYF. CDR3 DNA sequence: TGTGCCAGCAGTCCTAACCCTGGGCCACCAGGAGAGACCCAGTACTTC. Drawing the rest from reference TRBV28 and TRBJ2-5, the complete variable domain is DVKVTQSSRYLVKRTGEKVFLECVQDMDHENMFWYRQDPGLGLRLIYFSYDVKMKEKGDIPEGYSVSREKKERFSLILESASTNQTSMYLCASSPNPGPPGETQYFGPGTRLLVL.

CDR3 nucleotides: TGCAGTGCTACTCATAGAGAGGACTTCCTCTACAATGAGCAGTTCTTC. Encoded protein: CSATHREDFLYNEQFF. The chain uses TRBV20-1 and TRBJ2-1, with a possible D match to TRBD2 (5 bases). CDR3 length: 16 residues. V lost 4 bases, J lost 3 bases, and 19 bases lay in between. The germline gives CDR1 DFQATT, CDR2 SNEGSKA (reference sequence).

This clonotype was picked up many times. The chain joins TRBV6-1 to TRBJ2-5, with TRBD1 identical over 7 bases. The CDR3 contains 14 residues. CDR1 is MNHNS, CDR2 SASEGT, per germline. V was clipped by 5 bases and J by 3 bases; unmatched bases: 6. CDR3 nucleotides: TGTGCCAGCAGTATCTACAGGGGAAAAGAGACCCAGTACTTC. Translation: CASSIYRGKETQYF.

The rearrangement links TRBV9 to TRBJ2-2; possibly TRBD2 for D (5 bases). This CDR3 has 14 amino acids. In germline, CDR1 is SGDLS, CDR2 YYNGEE. V lost 0 bases to trimming and J lost 9 bases, with 12 bases between them. This CDR3 is CASSVGASIRELFF. The CDR3 coding sequence is TGTGCCAGCAGCGTAGGGGCTAGCATCCGGGAGCTGTTTTTT.

This chain's CDR3 is CSATGHSGNTIYF. CDR3 bases: TGCAGTGCTACGGGGCATTCCGGAAACACCATATATTTT. The chain recombines TRBV20-1 with TRBJ1-3, with D maybe TRBD1 (5 bases). The CDR3 contains 13 residues. V was pared by 4 bases and J by 4 bases, with 11 bases between. Germline V lookup: CDR1 DFQATT, CDR2 SNEGSKA (reference sequence).

A note on this clonotype: The CDR3 carries no conserved terminal phenylalanine or tryptophan, so it likely arises from a read error. This sequence joins TRBV12-3 or TRBV12-4 and TRBJ1-1; no firm D call. The CDR3 loop spans 11 amino acids. Trimming took off 3 bases at V and 7 bases at J, with 6 bases between the two ends. CDR3 nucleotides: TGTGCCAGCAGTTTGGAGGGTGAAGCTTTCTCT. Amino acid sequence: CASSLEGEAFS.

The sample holds many counts of this clonotype. The genes are TRBV28 and TRBJ2-7, with 7 bases matching TRBD2. V gave up 7 bases and J gave up 4 bases; unmatched junction bases: 10. The CDR3 spans 14 residues. CDR1 is MDHEN and CDR2 is SYDVKM in the germline V gene. The CDR3 coding sequence is TGTGCCAGCAACCTAGCGGAGTCACGTTACGAGCAGTACTTC. This encodes CASNLAESRYEQYF.